These 3 T cell receptor beta chains share one sample of origin, sequenced in a study of control samples from healthy donors and cancer patients. Repertoires were generated with immunoSEQ multiplex PCR, while TCRdb's copy carries only in-frame clones and drops some. Of 200,000 to 250,000 clones listed, around 94% were seen once; the top ten hold more than 1.3%. The sample was blood. The origin of the receptors is a man between 50 and 59 years old in good health.

This clone occurred a few times. This chain connects TRBV6-5 to TRBJ1-2, with 7 positions matching TRBD1. Unmatched junction bases numbered 2, after V lost 4 bases and J lost 3 bases. Germline V gene lookup returns CDR1 MNHEY and CDR2 SVGAGI. The CDR3 runs 13 residues. In nucleotides, the CDR3 is TGTGCCAGCAGTTCACAGGGGTACTATGGCTACACCTTC. Translation: CASSSQGYYGYTF.

In DNA form, the CDR3 reads TGTGCCAGCAGTGACTCTACAGGGAACGGGGAGCTGTTTTTT. This gives the protein CASSDSTGNGELFF. The genes are TRBV6-4 and TRBJ2-2, with a weak D call TRBD1 (6 bases). This CDR3 region has 14 residues. Germline assignment: CDR1 MRHNA and CDR2 SNTAGT. V was clipped by 0 bases and J by 7 bases, with 9 bases between them.

This chain uses TRBV7-2 with TRBJ2-5; perhaps D is TRBD1 or TRBD2 (5 bases each). The CDR3 has 15 amino acids. Trimming took off 2 bases at V and 7 bases at J, with 17 bases between the two ends. Germline values: CDR1 SGHTA, CDR2 FQGNSA. The CDR3 loop is CASSLSSGPEGTQYF. DNA for the CDR3: TGTGCCAGCAGCTTATCCTCGGGACCAGAAGGGACCCAGTACTTC.